The source of this TCR beta chain is a study of T cell responses to AZD1222 COVID-19 vaccine. General observations from the study: The donor cohort was predominantly white British with a female majority, and clonal diversity may have been underestimated. Spike-wide coverage was observed for vaccine-associated CD4 TCRs, with dominant responses at 160-218 and 743-854. Once two AZD1222 doses were given, Spike-specific TCR breadth and depth went up. Just a handful of AZD1222 recipients tested seropositive at baseline.

Trimming shortened V by 3 bases and J by 7 bases, and 15 bases separated the two germline ends. Germline V CDR1 and CDR2: LNHDA, SQIVND (reference sequence). The length of the CDR3 is 15 residues. The method was immunoSEQ multiplex PCR; TCRdb's version includes in-frame clones alone and lacks a portion of them. The data hold some 92,000 clones, with under 95% observed a single time. Concerning this clone: What it recognizes is unknown.

Material: peripheral blood, obtained on day 0 of MenACWY control vaccination. The sequence was obtained from an adult in good health. The gene calls are TRBV19 and TRBJ1-4; the D is unclear. The CDR3 DNA reads TGTGCCAGTAGTATTGAGGGTACCCGGGCTGAAAAACTGTTTTTT. It translates to CASSIEGTRAEKLFF.